Shown below are 29 T cell receptor beta chains from a single sample sequenced in a study of early T cells in non-severe SARS-CoV-2 infection. TCRdb re-derived calls from the 5' RACE reads in MiXCR, one entry per CDR3 protein. The table shows 75,000 to 100,000 distinct CDR3 sequences, with around 16% occurring only once. Sample: whole blood. These receptors were obtained from an adult who was a healthcare worker with PCR-confirmed SARS-CoV-2 infection or an uninfected control (not recorded which).

This clonotype was counted only a few times. The V and J genes are TRBV12-5 and TRBJ1-1; no firm D call. Looked up from germline, CDR1 is LGHNT and CDR2 is FRNRAP. The CDR3 runs 14 residues. Between the trimmed V and J ends, which lost 7 bases and 6 bases, there was a span of 18 bases. This CDR3 is CASASGPGVAEAFF. CDR3 DNA: TGTGCTAGTGCCTCCGGGCCCGGCGTCGCTGAAGCTTTCTTT. The whole variable domain, remainder taken from reference TRBV12-5 and TRBJ1-1, is DARVTQTPRHKVTEMGQEVTMRCQPILGHNTVFWYRQTMMQGLELLAYFRNRAPLDDSGMPKDRFSAEMPDATLATLKIQPSEPRDSAVYFCASASGPGVAEAFFGQGTRLTVV.

This chain links TRBV28 with TRBJ2-1; D remains ambiguous. Germline V CDR1 and CDR2: MDHEN, SYDVKM. The CDR3 covers 14 residues. V was pared by 5 bases and J by 12 bases, with 20 bases between. In nucleotides, the CDR3 is TGTGCCAGCAGTCCCGGACCGGTGGGTTATGTGCAGTTCTTC. Its protein product is CASSPGPVGYVQFF. Full variable domain (missing parts from reference TRBV28 and TRBJ2-1): DVKVTQSSRYLVKRTGEKVFLECVQDMDHENMFWYRQDPGLGLRLIYFSYDVKMKEKGDIPEGYSVSREKKERFSLILESASTNQTSMYLCASSPGPVGYVQFFGPGTRLTVL.

In this sample, this clonotype turned up a few times. The V call is TRBV29-1, the J call TRBJ1-2; TRBD1 might be the D (6 bases). Trimming removed 1 base at V and 4 bases at J, with 19 bases between. The CDR3 is 16 residues long. The germline gives CDR1 SQVTM, CDR2 ANQGSEA. The CDR3 loop reads CSVEGTRGGVTYGYTF. CDR3 DNA sequence: TGCAGCGTTGAAGGGACCAGGGGAGGGGTTACCTATGGCTACACCTTC.

The V call is TRBV20-1, the J call TRBJ2-3, with D unresolved. The germline V gene has CDR1 DFQATT and CDR2 SNEGSKA (reference sequence). The ends were cut back, 0 bases at V and 1 base at J, with 14 bases in the middle. The CDR3 spans 16 residues. CDR3 loop: CSARDLRYSGTDTQYF. CDR3 DNA sequence: TGCAGTGCTAGAGATCTGCGGTATTCAGGCACAGATACGCAGTATTTT.

The chain employs TRBV20-1 and TRBJ1-1; D not certain. From germline, CDR1 is DFQATT and CDR2 SNEGSKA (reference sequence). The CDR3 is 15 amino acids. Trimming removed 2 bases from V and 0 bases from J, with 13 bases in between. The CDR3 DNA is TGCAGTGCTAGACCCACCGGACTTATGAACACTGAAGCTTTCTTT. Protein: CSARPTGLMNTEAFF.

The V and J genes are TRBV14 and TRBJ2-1, with 10 bases fitting TRBD2. V was clipped by 1 base and J by 12 bases; unmatched bases: 12. Germline CDR1 is SGHDN and CDR2 is FVKESK. This CDR3 region has 16 residues. CDR3 sequence: CASSQGTSGFGGWQFF. CDR3 DNA sequence: TGTGCCAGCAGCCAAGGGACTAGCGGATTTGGGGGGTGGCAGTTCTTC.

This clonotype has only a few counts. This chain links TRBV19 with TRBJ1-5, with D maybe TRBD1 (5 bases). The germline V gene has CDR1 LNHDA and CDR2 SQIVND (reference sequence). The CDR3 consists of 17 residues. Trimming pared 3 bases from V and 4 bases from J, leaving 19 bases between. The CDR3 sequence is CASSMLLGAGTNQPQHF. The CDR3 bases are TGTGCCAGTAGTATGTTATTAGGGGCAGGTACAAATCAGCCCCAGCATTTT.

In this sample, this clonotype turned up many times. The V gene is TRBV7-2, the J gene TRBJ1-1; 7 bases are a match to TRBD1. CDR3 size: 14 residues. Germline loops: CDR1 SGHTA, CDR2 FQGNSA. The junction had 4 bases not matched to a gene; V was cut back by 1 base and J by 5 bases. Here the CDR3 DNA reads TGTGCCAGCAGCTTAGGACAGGGTAGGACTGAAGCTTTCTTT. It codes for CASSLGQGRTEAFF. Drawing the rest from reference TRBV7-2 and TRBJ1-1, the complete variable domain is GAGVSQSPSNKVTEKGKDVELRCDPISGHTALYWYRQSLGQGLEFLIYFQGNSAPDKSGLPSDRFSAERTGGSVSTLTIQRTQQEDSAVYLCASSLGQGRTEAFFGQGTRLTVV.

In DNA form, the CDR3 reads TGCAGTGTCAAAACTGGACTAGCGGGACAGGGTGAGCAGTTCTTC. The encoded protein is CSVKTGLAGQGEQFF. This chain uses TRBV20-1 with TRBJ2-1; 12 bases match TRBD2. The V segment lost 7 bases and the J segment 9 bases; nucleotides outside the gene matches: 13. The germline CDR1 and CDR2 sequences are DFQATT and SNEGSKA (reference sequence). The CDR3 contains 15 residues.

This chain uses TRBV3-1 with TRBJ2-7; D ambiguous. Trimming shortened V by 0 bases and J by 3 bases, and 9 bases separated the two germline ends. CDR1 is LGHDT and CDR2 is YNNKEL in the germline V gene (reference sequence). The length of the CDR3 is 14 residues. CDR3 sequence reads: CASSQEATYYEQYF. The CDR3 DNA follows: TGTGCCAGCAGCCAAGAGGCCACCTACTACGAGCAGTACTTC.

The count of this clonotype is one. V gene TRBV28 combines with J gene TRBJ2-4; D is unresolved. The CDR3 loop spans 16 amino acids. V lost 4 bases to trimming and J lost 0 bases, with 13 bases between them. Germline V gene sequence: CDR1 MDHEN, CDR2 SYDVKM. The chain's CDR3 is CASSSPARLAKNIQYF. The CDR3 bases are TGTGCCAGCAGTTCGCCAGCGAGGTTAGCCAAAAACATTCAGTACTTC. Full variable domain (remainder filled in from reference TRBV28 and TRBJ2-4): DVKVTQSSRYLVKRTGEKVFLECVQDMDHENMFWYRQDPGLGLRLIYFSYDVKMKEKGDIPEGYSVSREKKERFSLILESASTNQTSMYLCASSSPARLAKNIQYFGAGTRLSVL.

Only a few counts were recorded for this clonotype. The rearrangement links TRBV2 to TRBJ1-1; no definite D call. The germline V gene encodes CDR1 SNHLY and CDR2 FYNNEI. With 5 bases removed from V and 3 bases from J, the gap between germline ends came to 13 bases. This CDR3 spans 14 amino acids. CDR3 protein: CASSFRAGDTEAFF. The CDR3 region has the DNA TGTGCCAGCAGTTTTCGGGCCGGGGACACTGAAGCTTTCTTT.

In this sample, this clonotype turned up a few times. The chain links TRBV19 to TRBJ1-2; perhaps TRBD1 as D (6 bases). Germline CDR1 is LNHDA and CDR2 is SQIVND (reference sequence). V was shortened by 4 bases and J by 3 bases, with 15 bases between the two germline ends. This CDR3 comprises 15 residues. The CDR3 protein is CASSSIRDKDYGYTF. The CDR3 nucleotides read TGTGCCAGTAGTAGTATACGGGACAAGGACTATGGCTACACCTTC.

The chain combines TRBV5-6 with TRBJ1-5; perhaps TRBD1 as D (6 bases). This CDR3 comprises 15 residues. Germline loops: CDR1 SGHDT, CDR2 YYEEEE. Deletions cut 3 bases from V and 4 bases from J, with 14 bases between. For the CDR3, the DNA is TGTGCCAGCAGCTATTTGGGACACCAAAATCAGCCCCAGCATTTT. Translating gives CASSYLGHQNQPQHF.

This clonotype has a handful of counts. The chain links TRBV5-6 to TRBJ2-5; the D is unclear. The CDR3 covers 11 residues. Germline V gives CDR1 SGHDT, CDR2 YYEEEE. The V and J ends lost 7 bases and 4 bases respectively, with 8 bases between them. The CDR3: CASEVGETQYF. CDR3 in DNA: TGTGCCAGCGAGGTCGGAGAGACCCAGTACTTC.

This clonotype was picked up many times. This chain links TRBV24-1 with TRBJ2-7; no reliable D call. The V end lost 2 bases, the J end lost 6 bases, and 13 bases lay between the germline ends. Germline assignment: CDR1 KGHDR and CDR2 SFDVKD. CDR3 length: 14 residues. In DNA form, the CDR3 reads TGTGCCACCAGTGATTCCCAAGGAACCACCGAGCAGTACTTC. Its protein product is CATSDSQGTTEQYF.

Many counts were recorded for this clonotype. This chain connects TRBV5-1 to TRBJ2-1; the D gene is possibly TRBD1 (8 bases). Germline CDR1 and CDR2: SGHRS and YFSETQ. The CDR3 loop spans 17 amino acids. V shed 6 bases and J shed 4 bases, with 23 bases lying between them. CDR3 DNA: TGCGCCAGCACCCAGGGGGCGGGGGCCCCTTCGTACAATGAGCAGTTCTTC. Its protein product is CASTQGAGAPSYNEQFF.

This clonotype was observed a handful of times. The genes are TRBV4-3 and TRBJ2-3, with 7 bases matching TRBD1. V lost 0 bases and J lost 2; bases outside the gene matches: 5. The CDR3 is made up of 16 amino acids. The germline gives CDR1 LGHNA, CDR2 YSLEER. CDR3 sequence (DNA): TGCGCCAGCAGCCAAGAAGACAGGGCTTTCACAGATACGCAGTATTTT. Translating it yields CASSQEDRAFTDTQYF.

The chain recombines TRBV11-2 with TRBJ1-1, with D uncertain. Germline CDR1 reads SGHAT; CDR2 reads FQNNGV. The CDR3 sequence is 12 residues long. Trimming left V 7 bases short and J 0 bases short, with 6 bases between. The CDR3 region is CASNSMNTEAFF. The CDR3 nucleotides read TGTGCCAGCAATTCGATGAACACTGAAGCTTTCTTT. Complete variable domain (other parts from reference TRBV11-2 and TRBJ1-1): EAGVAQSPRYKIIEKRQSVAFWCNPISGHATLYWYQQILGQGPKLLIQFQNNGVVDDSQLPKDRFSAERLKGVDSTLKIQPAKLEDSAVYLCASNSMNTEAFFGQGTRLTVV.

This clonotype was recorded many times. The V gene is TRBV4-2, the J gene TRBJ2-7; D is undetermined. Per the germline V gene, CDR1 is LGHNA and CDR2 is YNFKEQ. V lost 1 base and J lost 4, with 14 bases in between. The CDR3 is 15 amino acids. The DNA for the CDR3 is TGTGCCAGCAGCCAAGGGTCCTCGGTGATATACGAGCAGTACTTC. This sequence encodes CASSQGSSVIYEQYF.

This clonotype was recorded many times. The rearrangement links TRBV10-3 to TRBJ1-4; D is unresolved. Germline V gene lookup returns CDR1 ENHRY and CDR2 SYGVKD. The V end was cut by 5 bases, the J end by 3 bases, with 10 bases between. This CDR3 spans 14 amino acids. The CDR3 region has the DNA TGTGCCATCAGTCCGGGGTCGCCTAATGAAAAACTGTTTTTT. Protein sequence: CAISPGSPNEKLFF.

This clonotype has only a few counts. The V and J genes are TRBV28 and TRBJ2-1, with 14 bases identical to TRBD2. CDR3 size: 19 residues. With 5 bases clipped from V and 2 bases from J, the junction kept 11 bases outside the gene matches. Germline values: CDR1 MDHEN, CDR2 SYDVKM. CDR3 amino acids: CASSTTQGLAGVPYNEQFF. Here the CDR3 DNA reads TGTGCCAGCAGTACAACCCAGGGACTAGCGGGAGTCCCCTACAATGAGCAGTTCTTC.

V usage is TRBV28 and J usage is TRBJ2-1; 7 bases line up with TRBD1. Germline V gene lookup returns CDR1 MDHEN and CDR2 SYDVKM. V shed 8 bases, J shed 10 bases, and the junction held 11 bases outside the gene matches. The CDR3 length is 13 residues. In DNA form, the CDR3 reads TGTGCCAGCTTGCCCGGGACAGTCTCCGAGCAGTTCTTC. Its translation: CASLPGTVSEQFF. Complete variable domain (other parts from reference TRBV28 and TRBJ2-1): DVKVTQSSRYLVKRTGEKVFLECVQDMDHENMFWYRQDPGLGLRLIYFSYDVKMKEKGDIPEGYSVSREKKERFSLILESASTNQTSMYLCASLPGTVSEQFFGPGTRLTVL.

This sequence joins TRBV27 and TRBJ2-3, with 10 bases that match TRBD1. The junction had 5 bases not matched to a gene; V was cut back by 6 bases and J by 5 bases. CDR3 length equals 14 residues. CDR1 is MNHEY, CDR2 SMNVEV, per germline (reference sequence). The CDR3 reads CASRWGTGVDTQYF. CDR3 sequence (DNA): TGTGCCAGCAGATGGGGGACAGGGGTAGATACGCAGTATTTT.

The chain uses TRBV12-3 or TRBV12-4 and TRBJ1-5; 9 bases fit TRBD1. Unmatched junction bases numbered 5, after V lost 6 bases and J lost 2 bases. This CDR3 has 15 amino acids. CDR3 sequence: CASRQWTGGNQPQHF. CDR3 nucleotides: TGTGCCAGCAGGCAATGGACAGGGGGCAATCAGCCCCAGCATTTT.

This clonotype showed up just a few times. The chain combines TRBV29-1 with TRBJ1-6; no firm D call. Germline CDR1 reads SQVTM; CDR2 reads ANQGSEA. The V gene lost 4 bases and the J gene lost 10 bases, with 17 bases spanning the gap. The CDR3 is 14 amino acids. CDR3 region: CSVGNLISPSPLHF. The CDR3 region has the DNA TGCAGCGTTGGTAACCTAATATCTCCGTCACCCCTCCACTTT.

This clonotype was counted between two and nine times. V and J are TRBV12-3 or TRBV12-4 and TRBJ1-6; D ambiguous. The CDR3 is 14 residues long. V gave up 3 bases and J gave up 7 bases, with 10 bases separating them. CDR3 in DNA: TGTGCCAGCAGTTTGGACGGGATGAATTCACCCCTCCACTTT. Amino acids: CASSLDGMNSPLHF.

This clonotype was counted a few times. The chain recombines TRBV27 with TRBJ2-1; maybe TRBD2 (6 bases). V was shortened by 5 bases and J by 1 base, with 9 bases between the two germline ends. The CDR3 covers 14 residues. Germline CDR1 is MNHEY and CDR2 is SMNVEV (reference sequence). The CDR3 nucleotides read TGTGCCAGCAGTGAGGGAGGTTCCTACAATGAGCAGTTCTTC. Its translation is CASSEGGSYNEQFF.

The chain is built from TRBV6-2 or TRBV6-3 and TRBJ1-2; D might be TRBD1 (6 bases). In germline, CDR1 is MNHEY, CDR2 SVGEGT. Trimming pared 7 bases from V and 2 bases from J, leaving 14 bases between. This CDR3 contains 14 residues. The CDR3: CASTLRGENYGYTF. CDR3 in DNA: TGTGCCAGCACCCTGAGGGGGGAAAACTATGGCTACACCTTC.